The 5 T cell receptor beta chains below were found in one sample sequenced in a study of beta chain features in type 1 diabetes. Expressed TCRB transcripts got sequenced, as all isolated RNA was reverse transcribed. TCRdb keeps only in-frame clones here, not all; method: immunoSEQ multiplex PCR. Of over 150,000 clones listed, approximately 8.1% are singletons. Sample: central memory CD4+ T cells from blood. The receptors derive from a man younger than 30 in good health.

Only a few counts were recorded for this clone. The chain is built from TRBV7-2 and TRBJ2-7; 9 bases align to TRBD1. V was pared by 5 bases and J by 7 bases, with 9 bases of the junction left unmatched. The CDR3 contains 14 residues. CDR1 is SGHTA, CDR2 FQGNSA, per germline. The CDR3, as DNA: TGTGCCAGCAGCCGCCCGGGACAGGGAGGGGAGCAGTACTTC. Encoded protein: CASSRPGQGGEQYF. The full variable domain, in which reference TRBV7-2 and TRBJ2-7 provide the parts outside the CDR3, is GAGVSQSPSNKVTEKGKDVELRCDPISGHTALYWYRQSLGQGLEFLIYFQGNSAPDKSGLPSDRFSAERTGGSVSTLTIQRTQQEDSAVYLCASSRPGQGGEQYFGPGTRLTVT.

This clone was seen a handful of times. The chain is built from TRBV4-2 and TRBJ2-3; maybe TRBD1 (6 bases). The CDR3 is 16 residues long. The V end was cut by 0 bases, the J end by 2 bases, with 12 bases between. In germline, CDR1 is LGHNA, CDR2 YNFKEQ. CDR3 in amino acids: CASSQEVGANTDTQYF. The CDR3 DNA sequence: TGTGCCAGCAGCCAAGAAGTGGGGGCGAACACAGATACGCAGTATTTT.

The J gene is TRBJ1-1, the V gene TRBV5-5; possible D gene TRBD1, 6 bases. Deletions cut 1 base from V and 4 bases from J, with 14 bases between. CDR3 length: 15 residues. Per germline, CDR1 SGHKS and CDR2 YYEKEE (reference sequence). The CDR3 DNA reads as TGTGCCAGCAGCTTGTGGTTACAGGGCTCCACTGAAGCTTTCTTT. This codes for CASSLWLQGSTEAFF.

This clone has more than one count but fewer than ten. V usage is TRBV7-2 and J usage is TRBJ2-1; D remains ambiguous. V was pared by 1 base and J by 6 bases, with 10 bases between. Germline CDR1 is SGHTA and CDR2 is FQGNSA. The CDR3 has 14 amino acids. Here the CDR3 reads CASSLDYARNEQFF. CDR3 DNA: TGTGCCAGCAGCTTAGACTACGCGCGCAATGAGCAGTTCTTC.

The rearrangement links TRBV7-2 to TRBJ2-7; 8 positions match TRBD2. J was trimmed by 3 bases and V by 5 bases; bases with no gene match: 3. The CDR3 runs to 13 residues. From germline, CDR1 is SGHTA and CDR2 FQGNSA. The DNA for the CDR3 is TGTGCCAGCAGCGCTGCGGGGGGCTACGAGCAGTACTTC. Its translation is CASSAAGGYEQYF.